The text below deals with one T cell receptor beta chain. TCRdb's copy holds only in-frame clones and misses some; the assay was immunoSEQ multiplex PCR. The sample comprises about 160,000 clones, 96% of which are singletons, and 0.85% to 1.3% rests with the top ten. From germline, CDR1 is SGHAT and CDR2 FQNNGV. Losses at the gene ends were 5 bases for V and 7 bases for J; bases not matched to a gene: 13. The CDR3 is 17 amino acids. This specimen comes from a study of control samples from healthy donors and cancer patients. Sequenced sample: blood. This clonotype originated in a woman aged 30 to 39 in good health. The chain links TRBV11-2 to TRBJ2-1; 11 nucleotides line up with TRBD2. The CDR3 sequence is CASSLGLAGGIGNEQFF. The CDR3, as DNA: TGTGCCAGCAGCCTGGGGCTAGCGGGAGGCATCGGAAATGAGCAGTTCTTC.